Listed below are T cell receptor beta chains from one sample, sequenced in a study of blood T cell repertoires in COVID-19. Measured with immunoSEQ multiplex PCR; TCRdb has only the in-frame clones, and not every one. Of over 75,000 clones in the sample, over 70% are singletons; the top ten hold 31%. Source material: peripheral blood. The receptor source for this set is an elderly woman with active or convalescent COVID-19. Each CDR3 is given without its conserved first and last residue.

J gene: TRBJ2-7
V gene: TRBV28
CDR3 protein: ASTEWDSPSYEQY

J gene: TRBJ1-2
V gene: TRBV23-1
CDR3 protein: ASSQSEQGPNYGYT

J gene: TRBJ2-7
V gene: TRBV3-1/TRBV3-2
CDR3 protein: ASSPRTGRYEQY

J gene: TRBJ2-3
V gene: TRBV18
CDR3 protein: ASSPNPGDTQY

J gene: TRBJ2-6
V gene: TRBV7-2
CDR3 protein: ASSPPGGGVLT

J gene: TRBJ1-6
V gene: TRBV5-1
CDR3 protein: ASSVGPSSYNSPLH

J gene: TRBJ2-7
V gene: TRBV5-1
CDR3 protein: ASSPPGQTYEQY

J gene: TRBJ1-5
V gene: TRBV28
CDR3 protein: ASNEGARHQPQH

J gene: TRBJ1-2
V gene: TRBV27
CDR3 protein: ASRFRGPGNGYT

J gene: TRBJ2-7
V gene: TRBV19
CDR3 protein: ASSTGVNYEQY

J gene: TRBJ1-2
V gene: TRBV5-6
CDR3 protein: ASSPSRNYGYT

J gene: TRBJ2-5
V gene: TRBV19
CDR3 protein: ASSPREETQY

J gene: TRBJ1-4
V gene: TRBV9
CDR3 protein: ASSVEQGDEKLF

J gene: TRBJ2-7
V gene: TRBV11-2
CDR3 protein: ASSLVLAGGGEQY

J gene: TRBJ2-3
V gene: TRBV7-3
CDR3 protein: ASSLLPETDTQY

J gene: TRBJ2-3
V gene: TRBV6-6
CDR3 protein: ASSYSRAVLDTQY

J gene: TRBJ1-1
V gene: TRBV21-1
CDR3 protein: ATRKEVTEAF

J gene: TRBJ1-2
V gene: TRBV2
CDR3 protein: ATGTGPRLNRYT

J gene: TRBJ1-5
V gene: TRBV7-8
CDR3 protein: ASSRGGSLPQH

J gene: TRBJ1-6
V gene: TRBV4-3
CDR3 protein: ASSHPSVASPLH

J gene: TRBJ2-7
V gene: TRBV28
CDR3 protein: ASSGQGGEQY

J gene: TRBJ2-5
V gene: TRBV11-2
CDR3 protein: ASSLDWAGQETQY

J gene: TRBJ2-1
V gene: TRBV27
CDR3 protein: ASRLADHNEQF

J gene: TRBJ1-2
V gene: TRBV29-1
CDR3 protein: SVEESYGYT

J gene: TRBJ1-2
V gene: TRBV5-1
CDR3 protein: ASSPGEIYGYT

J gene: TRBJ2-1
V gene: TRBV11-2
CDR3 protein: ASRQGHALGSYNEQF

J gene: TRBJ2-1
V gene: TRBV13
CDR3 protein: ASSLGGSSYNEQF

J gene: TRBJ1-5
V gene: TRBV28
CDR3 protein: ASSSPDSDFGNQPQH

J gene: TRBJ1-4
V gene: TRBV2
CDR3 protein: ASSESGGVDEKLF

J gene: TRBJ1-1
V gene: TRBV10-3
CDR3 protein: AISESRQGAGEAF

J gene: TRBJ1-4
V gene: TRBV28
CDR3 protein: ASSSVRPGQREKLF

J gene: TRBJ2-7
V gene: TRBV15
CDR3 protein: ATSRDAGYEQY

J gene: TRBJ2-7
V gene: TRBV5-1
CDR3 protein: ASSFAGQGDEQY

J gene: TRBJ2-7
V gene: TRBV7-6
CDR3 protein: ASSLDEGQRGYEQY

J gene: TRBJ2-1
V gene: TRBV6-2/TRBV6-3
CDR3 protein: ASSPPDRGPYNEQF

J gene: TRBJ2-1
V gene: TRBV6-1
CDR3 protein: ASSEARAVNEQF

J gene: TRBJ1-2
V gene: TRBV6-1
CDR3 protein: ASSEGTGRYGYT

J gene: TRBJ2-2
V gene: TRBV19
CDR3 protein: ASRDGGRGFSGELF

J gene: TRBJ1-2
V gene: TRBV14
CDR3 protein: ASSNERWASYGYT

J gene: TRBJ2-7
V gene: TRBV18
CDR3 protein: ASSMVGGGYEQY

J gene: TRBJ2-1
V gene: TRBV5-1
CDR3 protein: ASSSDLRDFGNGQF

J gene: TRBJ2-1
V gene: TRBV5-1
CDR3 protein: ASSEGLAGDWPF

J gene: TRBJ2-3
V gene: TRBV5-1
CDR3 protein: ASSLSTDTQY

J gene: TRBJ2-7
V gene: TRBV5-5
CDR3 protein: ASSLPSGGAYEQY

J gene: TRBJ2-5
V gene: TRBV2
CDR3 protein: ASSPGRGRETQY

J gene: TRBJ2-1
V gene: TRBV28
CDR3 protein: ASSRTGAGGEQF

J gene: TRBJ2-1
V gene: TRBV6-5
CDR3 protein: ASRDQGALFDEQF

J gene: TRBJ1-3
V gene: TRBV5-1
CDR3 protein: ASSLALSGNTIY

J gene: TRBJ2-1
V gene: TRBV2
CDR3 protein: AGARDSYNEQF

J gene: TRBJ1-5
V gene: TRBV19
CDR3 protein: ASSARQGNQPQH

J gene: TRBJ1-1
V gene: TRBV4-1
CDR3 protein: ASSQIWNTEAF

J gene: TRBJ2-5
V gene: TRBV5-6
CDR3 protein: ASSPTRDREFGGTQY

J gene: TRBJ2-1
V gene: TRBV6-6
CDR3 protein: ATAQRGAREQF

J gene: TRBJ1-6
V gene: TRBV28
CDR3 protein: ASRPGGRYSPLH

J gene: TRBJ2-1
V gene: TRBV28
CDR3 protein: ASNYYSGGPYNEQF

J gene: TRBJ2-7
V gene: TRBV29-1
CDR3 protein: SVSTSTGRYEQY

J gene: TRBJ2-7
V gene: TRBV6-2/TRBV6-3
CDR3 protein: ASSPGQGVINEQY

J gene: TRBJ2-3
V gene: TRBV30
CDR3 protein: AWTSGRADTQY

J gene: TRBJ2-1
V gene: TRBV11-2
CDR3 protein: ASSFRSGSAEQF